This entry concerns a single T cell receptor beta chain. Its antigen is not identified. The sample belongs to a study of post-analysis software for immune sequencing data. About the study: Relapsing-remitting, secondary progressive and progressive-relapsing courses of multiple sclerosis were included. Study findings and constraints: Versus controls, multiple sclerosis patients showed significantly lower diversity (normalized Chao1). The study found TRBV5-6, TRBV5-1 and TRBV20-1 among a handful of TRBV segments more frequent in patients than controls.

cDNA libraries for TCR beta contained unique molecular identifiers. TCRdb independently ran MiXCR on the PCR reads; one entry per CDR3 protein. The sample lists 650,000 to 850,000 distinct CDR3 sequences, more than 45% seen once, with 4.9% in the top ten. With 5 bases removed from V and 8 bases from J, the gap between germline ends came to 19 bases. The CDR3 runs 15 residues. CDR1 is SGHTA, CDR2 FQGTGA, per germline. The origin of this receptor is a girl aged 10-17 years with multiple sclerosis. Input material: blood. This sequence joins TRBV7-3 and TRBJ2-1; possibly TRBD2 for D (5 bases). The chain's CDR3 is CASSPQSGLNDEQFF. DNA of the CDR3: TGTGCCAGCAGCCCCCAGAGCGGACTTAATGATGAGCAGTTCTTC.